The text below deals with one T cell receptor (beta chain). The clone's antigen remains unknown. The sample holds no much larger clone one base away, and base qualities are not on file. This entry is derived from a study of type 1 regulatory T cells (dated by TCRdb to 2020 to 2023). At the level of the whole study: An in vitro protocol by which a Tr1-enriched, alloantigen-specific CD4 T cell product named T-allo10 was generated was characterized in the study. Patients with hematological malignancies who were receiving allogeneic hematopoietic stem cell transplantation were the group in which T-allo10 was being clinically evaluated.

Sequencing relied on an Illumina MiSeq. The public sequencing data were trimmed at Q25 with fastp and processed into clonotypes with MiXCR by TCRdb, which kept only in-frame beta chains. Merged by CDR3 protein, the rows form single entries marked with the most common genes and DNA. In all, the sample holds more than 60,000 distinct CDR3 sequences, and roughly 60% of those were seen once. Roughly 1.9% of the sample rests with the top ten. Inclusive of the bounding cysteine and phenylalanine, the CDR3 is 12 residues long. CDR3 DNA is the only sequence kept; it has 36 bases, read in frame from the first base. The CDR1 and CDR2 encoded by the germline V gene are SGHVS and FNYEAQ. V loses 5 bases, J loses 7 bases, and the germline ends lie 11 bases apart. Paper-wide results and their limitations: Compared with non-Tr1 cells, Tr1 cells had a narrower TCR repertoire, and the study took this difference to reflect clonal expansion driven by alloantigen.

The sequence came from a human donor in good health. The chain employs TRBV7-6 and TRBJ1-1; the D segment cannot be called with confidence. Sequenced material: cultured non-Tr1 T cells, either the whole culture or a sorted T cell fraction (not recorded which). In light of the paper, this sample's cell subset or site label describes: non-Tr1 population from the T-allo10 product. The DNA is TGTGCCAGCAGCCGAAATGTCGGTGAAGCTTTCTTT. Its translation is CASSRNVGEAFF.